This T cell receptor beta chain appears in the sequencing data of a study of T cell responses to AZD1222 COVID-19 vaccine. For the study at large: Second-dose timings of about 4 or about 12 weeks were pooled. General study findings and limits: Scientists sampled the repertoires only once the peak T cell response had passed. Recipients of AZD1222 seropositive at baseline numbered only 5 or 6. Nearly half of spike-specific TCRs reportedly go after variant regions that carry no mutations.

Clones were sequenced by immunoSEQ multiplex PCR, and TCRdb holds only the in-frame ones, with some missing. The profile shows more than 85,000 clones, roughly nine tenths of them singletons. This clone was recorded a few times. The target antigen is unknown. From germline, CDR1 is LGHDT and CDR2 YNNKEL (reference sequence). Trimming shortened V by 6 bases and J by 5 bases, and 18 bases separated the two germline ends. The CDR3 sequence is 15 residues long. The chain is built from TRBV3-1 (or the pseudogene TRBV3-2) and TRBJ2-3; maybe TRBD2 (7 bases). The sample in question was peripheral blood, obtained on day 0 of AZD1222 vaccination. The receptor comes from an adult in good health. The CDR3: CASSWGGAIKDTQYF. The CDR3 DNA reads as TGTGCCAGCAGTTGGGGGGGGGCCATCAAAGATACGCAGTATTTT.